This T cell receptor (beta chain) was sequenced in a study of cytomegalovirus exposure and HLA in healthy donors. CDR1 is SGHNT, CDR2 YYREEE, per germline (reference sequence). The CDR3 totals 14 residues. Trimming pared 4 bases from V and 4 bases from J, leaving 13 bases between. Some clones are missing from TCRdb's copy, which holds only in-frame ones; the method was immunoSEQ multiplex PCR. The sample has roughly 180,000 clones; roughly 84% are singletons. This clone appeared once. What was sequenced was PBMCs. This sequence joins TRBV5-4 and TRBJ2-3; D is perhaps TRBD2 (6 bases). This TCR derives from a young man in good health and CMV-seropositive. The CDR3 loop is CASSPGRFADTQYF. For the CDR3, the DNA is TGTGCCAGCAGCCCTGGGAGGTTTGCAGATACGCAGTATTTT.